Reported below is one TCR beta chain. The antigen is undetermined. The record originates from a study of PD-1 blockade in mismatch repair-deficient tumors. The time point: identical approximately ten-day culture without peptide (control). TCRs were sequenced from a few patients responding to pembrolizumab. A roughly ten-day in vitro culture was run per each of seven reactive peptides. Baseline for clone expansion was a parallel culture with no peptide. The protocol was immunoSEQ multiplex PCR, while the TCRdb copy is restricted to in-frame clones and leaves out a portion. The sample lists more than 13,000 clones, under 90% occurring once. Regarding the study as a whole: Tumor-resident clones, often absent from pretreatment blood, expanded after pembrolizumab and then contracted.

Germline CDR1 GTSNPN, CDR2 SVGIG (reference sequence). The CDR3 spans 13 residues. Trimming left V 4 bases short and J 3 bases short, with 11 bases between. V gene TRBV30 combines with J gene TRBJ2-3; D gene unclear. Here the sequenced sample was cells cultured in vitro, taken from a patient treated with pembrolizumab. This receptor was obtained from an adult with mismatch repair-deficient cancer. The DNA for the CDR3 is TGTGCCTGGACTCGGAAAACGACAGATACGCAGTATTTT. This sequence encodes CAWTRKTTDTQYF.